Each of the 25 T cell receptor beta chains below was sequenced from the same sample in a study of blood T cell repertoires in COVID-19. Profiling relied on immunoSEQ multiplex PCR, and the TCRdb table lists in-frame clones only, not all of them. The sample yields some 220,000 clones, around 85% seen once. Sequencing was performed on PBMCs or T cells enriched from blood (not recorded which). Receptors originate from a woman in her forties or fifties in a cohort exposed to, infected with or recovered from COVID-19 (not recorded which).

This clone was recorded a few times. The genes are TRBV28 and TRBJ1-5, with D possibly being TRBD1 (5 bases). The germline V gene has CDR1 MDHEN and CDR2 SYDVKM. Deletions cut 6 bases from V and 3 bases from J, with 9 bases between. There are 13 residues in the CDR3. The CDR3 nucleotides are TGTGCCAGCAGCCAGGGAAACAATCAGCCCCAGCATTTT. Protein sequence: CASSQGNNQPQHF.

This clone appeared a single time. The rearrangement links TRBV6-6 to TRBJ2-5; perhaps TRBD2 as D (6 bases). Germline CDR1 MNHNY, CDR2 SVGAGI (reference sequence). Trimming removed 5 bases at V and 5 bases at J, with 24 bases between. The CDR3 is 17 amino acids. DNA of the CDR3: TGTGCCAGCAGTCAGCGCCGCCGGGGGATCTACTATGAGACCCAGTACTTC. This encodes CASSQRRRGIYYETQYF.

The table lists this clone with a few counts. The chain employs TRBV4-3 and TRBJ1-6, with no clear D. The V end lost 2 bases, the J end lost 4 bases, and 6 bases lay between the germline ends. The germline V gene encodes CDR1 LGHNA and CDR2 YSLEER. The CDR3 extends over 14 amino acids. In nucleotides, the CDR3 is TGCGCCAGCAGCCAAATATTTTATAATTCACCCCTCCACTTT. It encodes CASSQIFYNSPLHF.

The chain recombines TRBV18 with TRBJ1-1, with 9 bases lining up with TRBD1. This CDR3 region has 14 residues. Per the germline V gene, CDR1 is KGHSH and CDR2 is LQKENI. The V and J ends lost 3 bases and 4 bases, in that order; junction bases with no gene match: 3. CDR3 protein: CASSPGTGFTEAFF. In DNA, the CDR3 is TGTGCCAGCTCACCCGGGACAGGGTTCACTGAAGCTTTCTTT.

The genes are TRBV12-3 or TRBV12-4 and TRBJ1-2; no definite D call. CDR3 length: 13 amino acids. V lost 6 bases and J 4 bases, leaving 12 bases between the germline ends. The CDR3 region is CASRLRGLYGYTF. CDR3 in DNA: TGTGCCAGCAGACTCCGGGGTCTCTATGGCTACACCTTC.

This sequence joins TRBV20-1 and TRBJ1-1; no reliable D call. Germline values: CDR1 DFQATT, CDR2 SNEGSKA (reference sequence). The CDR3 consists of 11 residues. With 3 bases removed from V and 11 bases from J, the gap between germline ends came to 13 bases. CDR3: CSASPGRRAFF. DNA for the CDR3: TGCAGTGCTAGTCCGGGTCGGAGGGCTTTCTTT.

This chain joins TRBV7-8 and TRBJ1-1; D unclear. Germline CDR1 is SGHVS and CDR2 is FQNEAQ. The CDR3 is 15 amino acids. V was clipped by 2 bases and J by 1 base, with 11 bases between them. The DNA of the CDR3 is TGTGCCAGCAGCTTAAAACGGCCAGGGAACACTGAAGCTTTCTTT. The encoded protein is CASSLKRPGNTEAFF.

The gene calls are TRBV27 and TRBJ2-5; possible D gene TRBD1, 5 bases. V dropped 3 bases and J dropped 7 bases, with 15 bases sitting between them. Germline V gives CDR1 MNHEY, CDR2 SMNVEV (reference sequence). The CDR3 has 14 residues. The CDR3: CASSLGGQGLTQYF. The DNA for the CDR3 is TGTGCCAGCAGTTTGGGCGGACAAGGGTTGACCCAGTACTTC.

V is TRBV7-9 and J is TRBJ2-3, with TRBD1 matching over 7 bases. CDR3 length equals 15 residues. Germline loops: CDR1 SEHNR, CDR2 FQNEAQ (reference sequence). With 5 bases clipped from V and 0 bases from J, the junction kept 5 bases outside the gene matches. Here the CDR3 DNA reads TGTGCCAGCAGCCCTGGGACAGCGAGCACAGATACGCAGTATTTT. This codes for CASSPGTASTDTQYF.

The V and J genes are TRBV5-6 and TRBJ2-5; TRBD2 matches at 7 bases. Germline assignment: CDR1 SGHDT and CDR2 YYEEEE. Trimming removed 0 bases from V and 3 bases from J; junction bases left unmatched: 2. CDR3 size: 14 residues. CDR3 protein: CASSLDRGEETQYF. The CDR3 region has the DNA TGTGCCAGCAGCTTGGACCGGGGGGAAGAGACCCAGTACTTC.

Of note for this clone: This CDR3 is also generated by other DNA sequences in the sample. The chain employs TRBV5-1 and TRBJ1-6; maybe TRBD1 (5 bases). This CDR3 comprises 14 residues. V was cut by 0 bases and J by 7 bases, with 8 bases left in between. The V gene's germline CDR1 is SGHRS and CDR2 YFSETQ. The CDR3 coding sequence is TGCGCCAGCAGCTTGGCCCAGGGAAATTCACCCCTCCACTTT. It codes for CASSLAQGNSPLHF.

A single count supports this clone. The genes are TRBV4-1 and TRBJ2-4; 10 bases fit TRBD2. Per germline, CDR1 MGHRA and CDR2 YSYEKL. CDR3 length: 15 amino acids. V was pared by 1 base and J by 10 bases, with 7 bases of the junction left unmatched. Here the CDR3 reads CASSQGLAGERIQYF. The CDR3 DNA reads TGCGCCAGCAGCCAAGGCCTAGCGGGGGAAAGGATTCAGTACTTC.

The chain has TRBV10-2 and TRBJ2-1; TRBD2 might be the D (6 bases). Trimming left V 6 bases short and J 2 bases short, with 11 bases between. The CDR3 runs 14 residues. Germline CDR1 is WSHSY and CDR2 is SAAADI. The CDR3 spells CASRAEGTYNEQFF. The CDR3, as DNA: TGCGCCAGCAGGGCGGAGGGGACCTACAATGAGCAGTTCTTC.

The genes are TRBV18 and TRBJ1-5, with D perhaps matching TRBD1 (6 bases). Germline V gene sequence: CDR1 KGHSH, CDR2 LQKENI. The CDR3 contains 14 residues. Trimming pared 4 bases from V and 5 bases from J, leaving 12 bases between. The CDR3 loop is CASSLQGSDQPQHF. The CDR3 nucleotides read TGTGCCAGCTCACTCCAGGGGTCGGATCAGCCCCAGCATTTT.

This sequence joins TRBV13 and TRBJ2-7; 7 nucleotides agree with TRBD1. Losses at the gene ends were 5 bases for V and 2 bases for J; bases not matched to a gene: 12. Germline-derived CDR1 and CDR2 are PRHDT and FYEKMQ (reference sequence). This CDR3 comprises 16 residues. The CDR3 spells CASSPKVRDSPYEQYF. The CDR3 DNA follows: TGTGCCAGCAGCCCGAAGGTCCGGGACAGCCCCTACGAGCAGTACTTC.

This clone has only a few counts. The rearrangement uses TRBV30 and TRBJ1-3; the match to TRBD1 covers 10 bases. This CDR3 region has 14 residues. Germline V gives CDR1 GTSNPN, CDR2 SVGIG (reference sequence). With 3 bases clipped from V and 6 bases from J, the junction kept 5 bases outside the gene matches. The CDR3 nucleotides are TGTGCCTGGAGCGAGACAGGGGGCTCAAACACCATATATTTT. Protein sequence: CAWSETGGSNTIYF.

This clone was found once. The chain employs TRBV9 and TRBJ2-7; perhaps TRBD1 as D (6 bases). Germline V gene lookup returns CDR1 SGDLS and CDR2 YYNGEE. The ends were cut back, 4 bases at V and 2 bases at J, with 16 bases in the middle. The CDR3 sequence is 15 residues long. CDR3 amino acids: CASSPGQGRTYEQYF. The CDR3 DNA reads as TGTGCCAGCAGCCCCGGTCAGGGGAGAACCTACGAGCAGTACTTC.

The chain recombines TRBV7-2 with TRBJ1-2, with D perhaps TRBD1 (6 bases). Germline assignment: CDR1 SGHTA and CDR2 FQGNSA. CDR3 length: 13 amino acids. The ends were cut back, 1 base at V and 6 bases at J, with 9 bases in the middle. CDR3 nucleotides: TGTGCCAGCAGCTTAGGGGGGCGGAATGGCTACACCTTC. This gives the protein CASSLGGRNGYTF.

This clone counts as large (0.1 to 1%). The genes are TRBV7-3 and TRBJ1-6; 8 nucleotides agree with TRBD1. Germline V CDR1 and CDR2: SGHTA, FQGTGA. J lost 0 bases, V lost 4 bases, and 5 bases had no gene match. This CDR3 is built from 17 residues. The DNA for the CDR3 is TGTGCCAGCAGCTCGGGACAGGAGCACTCCTATAATTCACCCCTCCACTTT. Translating gives CASSSGQEHSYNSPLHF. Full variable domain (rest looked up from reference TRBV7-3 and TRBJ1-6): GAGVSQTPSNKVTEKGKYVELRCDPISGHTALYWYRQSLGQGPEFLIYFQGTGAADDSGLPNDRFFAVRPEGSVSTLKIQRTERGDSAVYLCASSSGQEHSYNSPLHFGNGTRLTVT.

The rearrangement links TRBV5-8 to TRBJ1-5, with TRBD1 identical over 7 bases. Germline lookup yields CDR1 SGHTS and CDR2 YDEGEE. Losses at the gene ends were 3 bases for V and 5 bases for J; bases not matched to a gene: 5. The CDR3 sequence is 14 residues long. The CDR3 here is CASSSGQPYQPQHF. In nucleotides, the CDR3 is TGTGCCAGCAGCTCGGGACAGCCTTATCAGCCCCAGCATTTT. Full variable domain (rest looked up from reference TRBV5-8 and TRBJ1-5): EAGVTQSPTHLIKTRGQQATLRCSPISGHTSVYWYQQALGLGLQFLLWYDEGEERNRGNFPPRFSGRQFPNYSSELNVNALELEDSALYLCASSSGQPYQPQHFGDGTRLSIL.

V is TRBV3-1 (or the pseudogene TRBV3-2) and J is TRBJ1-1; D gene unclear. The CDR3 is 13 residues long. V lost 2 bases and J 6 bases, leaving 10 bases between the germline ends. CDR1 is LGHDT, CDR2 YNNKEL, per germline (reference sequence). The DNA for the CDR3 is TGTGCCAGCAGCCAAAGGAGTATCGCTGAAGCTTTCTTT. It encodes CASSQRSIAEAFF.

J is TRBJ1-4 and V is TRBV19; D is undetermined. The CDR3 runs to 12 residues. Germline V gene data show CDR1 as LNHDA and CDR2 as SQIVND (reference sequence). V was cut by 4 bases and J by 5 bases, with 5 bases left in between. This chain's CDR3 is CASSRANEKLFF. The CDR3 nucleotides read TGTGCCAGTAGTAGGGCGAATGAAAAACTGTTTTTT.

About this clone itself: The DNA is omitted, as the CDR3 cannot be located on it reliably, and the CDR3 follows TCRdb's listing. The rearrangement uses TRBV21-1 and TRBJ2-4; TRBD2 is taken as the D call from the table, unchecked against the DNA. TRBV21-1 is a pseudogene. Inclusive of both ends, the CDR3 amounts to 19 amino acids. The CDR3 sequence is CASSKALYWGGGSKNIQYF.

The rearrangement uses TRBV7-2 and TRBJ2-2; tentative D call: TRBD1 (5 bases). Deletions cut 5 bases from V and 6 bases from J, with 16 bases between. Germline CDR1 is SGHTA and CDR2 is FQGNSA. The length of the CDR3 is 15 residues. CDR3 nucleotides: TGTGCCAGCAGCGTCTCAGGGATAGGGGCCGGGGAGCTGTTTTTT. Its protein is CASSVSGIGAGELFF. Drawing the rest from reference TRBV7-2 and TRBJ2-2, the complete variable domain is GAGVSQSPSNKVTEKGKDVELRCDPISGHTALYWYRQSLGQGLEFLIYFQGNSAPDKSGLPSDRFSAERTGGSVSTLTIQRTQQEDSAVYLCASSVSGIGAGELFFGEGSRLTVL.

The chain's CDR3 is CAISVGMGARAEAFF. The CDR3 nucleotides read TGTGCCATCAGTGTGGGAATGGGGGCGAGAGCTGAAGCTTTCTTT. The chain couples TRBV10-3 to TRBJ1-1, with D tentatively TRBD1 (6 bases). The CDR3 spans 15 residues. Trimming removed 4 bases from V and 6 bases from J, with 18 bases in between. Per the germline V gene, CDR1 is ENHRY and CDR2 is SYGVKD.